What follows are 29 T cell receptor beta chains derived from one specimen sequenced in a study of cytomegalovirus exposure and HLA in healthy donors. The PCR ran on 60 Vbeta and 13 Jbeta primers. TCRdb keeps only in-frame clones here, not all; method: immunoSEQ multiplex PCR. The data contain 150,000 to 200,000 clones, 75% of them singletons. Material for sequencing was PBMCs. The receptors come from a man in his late teens or twenties in good health and CMV-seropositive.

V usage is TRBV15 and J usage is TRBJ1-3, with D perhaps TRBD1 (5 bases). CDR1 is LNHNV, CDR2 YYDKDF, per germline (reference sequence). The CDR3 is made up of 14 amino acids. Trimming shortened V by 8 bases and J by 0 bases, and 11 bases separated the two germline ends. CDR3 loop: CATSGGDSGNTIYF. CDR3 coding DNA: TGTGCCACCTCGGGAGGGGACTCTGGAAACACCATATATTTT.

This CDR3 is CASCRGSTYEQYF. CDR3 nucleotide sequence: TGTGCCAGCTGCCGAGGGTCCACTTACGAGCAGTACTTC. The chain carries TRBV6-1 and TRBJ2-7, with D perhaps TRBD2 (5 bases). This CDR3 contains 13 residues. Germline CDR1 and CDR2: MNHNS and SASEGT. Trimming removed 8 bases from V and 4 bases from J, with 15 bases in between.

V and J are TRBV4-1 and TRBJ2-1; tentative D call: TRBD2 (6 bases). Trimming took 0 bases from V and 0 from J, leaving 18 bases between them. The V gene's germline CDR1 is MGHRA and CDR2 YSYEKL. This CDR3 comprises 19 residues. The CDR3 DNA sequence: TGCGCCAGCAGCCAAGACAGACTGGGGGGAAAGACCTCCTACAATGAGCAGTTCTTC. The encoded protein is CASSQDRLGGKTSYNEQFF.

The chain has TRBV19 and TRBJ1-2; 12 positions agree with TRBD1. The junction had 7 bases not matched to a gene; V was cut back by 10 bases and J by 7 bases. Per germline, CDR1 LNHDA and CDR2 SQIVND (reference sequence). This CDR3 comprises 13 residues. In nucleotides, the CDR3 is TGTGCCATCGGGACAGGGGGCGCATTTGGCTACACCTTC. It specifies CAIGTGGAFGYTF.

The rearrangement joins TRBV25-1 to TRBJ1-6, with D possibly TRBD1 on 5 matching bases. V lost 10 bases and J 3 bases, leaving 13 bases between the germline ends. The length of the CDR3 is 14 residues. Per the germline V gene, CDR1 is MGHDK and CDR2 is SYGVNS. CDR3 sequence (DNA): TGTGCCACCCAGGCCACAGGCTATAATTCACCCCTCCACTTT. Translation gives CATQATGYNSPLHF.

The rearrangement uses TRBV27 and TRBJ2-7, with 10 bases identical to TRBD2. The CDR3 contains 13 residues. CDR1 MNHEY and CDR2 SMNVEV come from the germline V gene (reference sequence). Germline trimming cut 4 bases from V and 6 bases from J; bases unmatched to any gene: 3. The CDR3 bases are TGTGCCAGCAGTTCAGCGGGAGGGCCCGAGCAGTACTTC. Amino acid sequence: CASSSAGGPEQYF.

The genes are TRBV15 and TRBJ2-7; 10 bases fit TRBD1. V lost 0 bases, J lost 4 bases, and 6 bases stayed unmatched. This CDR3 contains 16 residues. Germline lookup yields CDR1 LNHNV and CDR2 YYDKDF (reference sequence). CDR3: CATSREPGQGTYEQYF. The DNA of the CDR3 is TGTGCCACCAGCAGAGAGCCGGGACAGGGGACATACGAGCAGTACTTC. Supplemented by reference TRBV15 and TRBJ2-7, the full variable domain reads DAMVIQNPRYQVTQFGKPVTLSCSQTLNHNVMYWYQQKSSQAPKLLFHYYDKDFNNEADTPDNFQSRRPNTSFCFLDIRSPGLGDTAMYLCATSREPGQGTYEQYFGPGTRLTVT.

This chain links TRBV30 with TRBJ1-1; a weak D match, TRBD1 (6 bases). The CDR3 is 12 amino acids. In germline, CDR1 is GTSNPN, CDR2 SVGIG (reference sequence). Trimming cost V 5 bases and J 5 bases, with 12 bases left between them. CDR3 nucleotides: TGTGCCTGGGGAATGAGGGGGACTGAAGCTTTCTTT. Amino acid sequence: CAWGMRGTEAFF. Full variable domain (missing parts from reference TRBV30 and TRBJ1-1): SQTIHQWPATLVQPVGSPLSLECTVEGTSNPNLYWYRQAAGRGLQLLFYSVGIGQISSEVPQNLSASRPQDRQFILSSKKLLLSDSGFYLCAWGMRGTEAFFGQGTRLTVV.

V gene TRBV7-2 combines with J gene TRBJ2-7, with 7 bases lining up with TRBD1. The CDR3 covers 15 residues. The V gene end was trimmed by 5 bases and the J gene end by 5 bases; junction bases not matched to a gene: 12. CDR1 is SGHTA, CDR2 FQGNSA, per germline. CDR3 residues: CASSTNRGLVHEQYF. DNA for the CDR3: TGTGCCAGCAGCACAAACAGGGGTTTGGTCCACGAGCAGTACTTC.

This sequence joins TRBV4-2 and TRBJ2-3; D perhaps matches TRBD2 (6 bases). In germline, CDR1 is LGHNA, CDR2 YNFKEQ. The length of the CDR3 is 16 residues. V was trimmed by 0 bases and J by 4 bases, leaving 14 bases between them. This chain's CDR3 is CASSQDSGGKPDTQYF. CDR3 in DNA: TGTGCCAGCAGCCAAGATAGCGGAGGTAAACCAGATACGCAGTATTTT.

This clone was observed a few times. This rearrangement joins TRBV7-9 to TRBJ2-1, with D tentatively TRBD2 (6 bases). The V and J ends lost 5 bases and 5 bases respectively, with 16 bases between them. Germline CDR1 is SEHNR and CDR2 is FQNEAQ (reference sequence). The CDR3 consists of 15 residues. This CDR3 reads CASSMTPPGDNEQFF. The DNA for the CDR3 is TGTGCCAGCAGCATGACCCCTCCGGGGGACAATGAGCAGTTCTTC.

The chain has TRBV4-1 and TRBJ2-1; weak D call: TRBD2 (5 bases). CDR3 length: 16 amino acids. Trimming took off 4 bases at V and 0 bases at J, with 13 bases between the two ends. CDR1 is MGHRA, CDR2 YSYEKL, per germline. CDR3: CASSPLAGSSYNEQFF. The CDR3 DNA reads TGCGCCAGCAGCCCTCTTGCGGGTAGCTCCTACAATGAGCAGTTCTTC.

This chain links TRBV28 with TRBJ1-5; 7 bases fit TRBD1. The CDR3 is 14 amino acids. Germline lookup yields CDR1 MDHEN and CDR2 SYDVKM. V gave up 5 bases and J gave up 11 bases; unmatched junction bases: 12. CDR3 protein: CASSPDRSVKAQHF. The CDR3 nucleotides are TGTGCCAGCAGTCCGGACAGGTCGGTTAAGGCCCAGCATTTT.

A few counts support this clone. V gene TRBV21-1 combines with J gene TRBJ1-3. TRBV21-1 is given as a pseudogene. The CDR3 runs 15 residues. CDR3 sequence reads: CASSKKGGGRNTIYF. The CDR3, as DNA: TGTGCCAGCAGCAAAAAAGGTGGGGGGAGAAACACCATATATTTT.

The chain is built from TRBV4-2 and TRBJ2-1; D is uncertain. The CDR3 has 16 amino acids. Germline lookup yields CDR1 LGHNA and CDR2 YNFKEQ. Trimming cost V 2 bases and J 8 bases, with 19 bases left between them. CDR3 region: CASSQPLVSLPDEQFF. The CDR3 nucleotides are TGTGCCAGCAGCCAACCCCTGGTGTCGTTGCCGGATGAGCAGTTCTTC.

This clone was detected only a few times. V and J are TRBV30 and TRBJ2-4, with 8 bases matching TRBD1. The J call is in doubt because the DNA end fits TRBJ2-7 better. This CDR3 has 18 residues. The germline V gene encodes CDR1 GTSNPN and CDR2 SVGIG (reference sequence). CDR3 region: CAWSVFASQTGEIYEQYF. The CDR3 DNA follows: TGTGCCTGGAGTGTCTTTGCCTCTCAGACAGGGGAGATCTACGAGCAGTACTTC.

The sample holds a few counts of this clone. The gene calls are TRBV29-1 and TRBJ2-4; D gene ambiguous. V was pared by 4 bases and J by 0 bases, with 10 bases between. The CDR3 totals 14 residues. The germline V gene has CDR1 SQVTM and CDR2 ANQGSEA. The CDR3 sequence: CSVVGRQAKNIQYF. The CDR3 nucleotides are TGCAGCGTTGTCGGCAGACAAGCCAAAAACATTCAGTACTTC.

This chain connects TRBV5-1 to TRBJ1-2; D perhaps matches TRBD1 (6 bases). CDR3 length equals 14 residues. Germline V gene lookup returns CDR1 SGHRS and CDR2 YFSETQ. With 3 bases removed from V and 8 bases from J, the gap between germline ends came to 17 bases. The CDR3 loop is CASSWDIRIEGYTF. The CDR3 DNA follows: TGCGCCAGCAGCTGGGACATTCGAATTGAGGGCTACACCTTC. Supplemented by reference TRBV5-1 and TRBJ1-2, the full variable domain reads KAGVTQTPRYLIKTRGQQVTLSCSPISGHRSVSWYQQTPGQGLQFLFEYFSETQRNKGNFPGRFSGRQFSNSRSEMNVSTLELGDSALYLCASSWDIRIEGYTFGSGTRLTVV.

The chain links TRBV29-1 to TRBJ2-1, with TRBD2 matching 10 bases. CDR3 length equals 17 residues. J lost 0 bases, V lost 0 bases, and 5 bases had no gene match. Germline V gene lookup returns CDR1 SQVTM and CDR2 ANQGSEA. CDR3 coding DNA: TGCAGCGTTGAAGATCTTGGACTAGCGGCCTCCTACAATGAGCAGTTCTTC. Its translation is CSVEDLGLAASYNEQFF.

V gene TRBV30 combines with J gene TRBJ2-1, with 8 bases matching TRBD2. This CDR3 has 14 amino acids. The germline CDR1 and CDR2 sequences are GTSNPN and SVGIG (reference sequence). Trimming at V came to 5 bases and at J to 5 bases, leaving 8 bases not matched to a gene. CDR3 nucleotide sequence: TGTGCCTGGGTTACTAGCGGAAGGGACAATGAGCAGTTCTTC. Translation gives CAWVTSGRDNEQFF.

This clone came up once. The V gene is TRBV5-1, the J gene TRBJ1-1; 11 bases agree with TRBD1. With 2 bases clipped from V and 6 bases from J, the junction kept 6 bases outside the gene matches. CDR3 size: 15 residues. Germline V gene sequence: CDR1 SGHRS, CDR2 YFSETQ. The CDR3 nucleotides read TGCGCCAGCAGCTTAAGAGGACAGGGGGCATCTGAAGCTTTCTTT. Protein product: CASSLRGQGASEAFF.

The gene calls are TRBV10-1 and TRBJ1-1, with TRBD1 matching 8 bases. The ends lost 4 bases at V and 4 bases at J; junction bases unmatched: 5. CDR1 and CDR2 from the germline V gene are WNHNN and SYGVQD (reference sequence). CDR3 length: 14 residues. CDR3 residues: CASSGDRGGTEAFF. CDR3 DNA: TGCGCCAGCAGTGGTGACAGGGGCGGCACTGAAGCTTTCTTT.

The CDR3 bases are TGTGCCAGCAGATCGTATTACCAAGAGACCCAGTACTTC. Encoded protein: CASRSYYQETQYF. The J gene is TRBJ2-5, the V gene TRBV2; D is uncertain. CDR1 and CDR2 from the germline V gene are SNHLY and FYNNEI. There are 13 residues in the CDR3. V shed 6 bases and J shed 0 bases, with 8 bases lying between them.

The chain is built from TRBV18 and TRBJ1-4, with D maybe TRBD1 (6 bases). The CDR3 spans 13 residues. From germline, CDR1 is KGHSH and CDR2 LQKENI. V was shortened by 6 bases and J by 3 bases, with 8 bases between the two germline ends. CDR3 in amino acids: CASSRGPNEKLFF. DNA for the CDR3: TGTGCCAGCTCCAGGGGCCCTAATGAAAAACTGTTTTTT.

This clone was recorded once. This chain joins TRBV7-3 and TRBJ2-1; TRBD2 agrees at 9 bases. Germline V gene lookup returns CDR1 SGHTA and CDR2 FQGTGA. After removal of 5 bases from V and 4 bases from J, the junction contained 9 bases not matched to a gene. The CDR3 is 16 residues long. For the CDR3, the DNA is TGTGCCAGCAGCCCACGGACTAGCGCTAGGTACAATGAGCAGTTCTTC. Its translation is CASSPRTSARYNEQFF.

The J gene is TRBJ2-1, the V gene TRBV28, with TRBD2 identical over 11 bases. Germline trimming cut 5 bases from V and 5 bases from J; bases unmatched to any gene: 5. Germline assignment: CDR1 MDHEN and CDR2 SYDVKM. The CDR3 length is 15 residues. The CDR3, as DNA: TGTGCCAGCAGTCTCCGACTAGCGGGAAACAATGAGCAGTTCTTC. This gives the protein CASSLRLAGNNEQFF.

Of note for this clone: The junction does not match germline at one end; this may be a read error. The rearrangement links TRBV7-9 to TRBJ2-1; 13 bases fit TRBD2. The germline V gene has CDR1 SEHNR and CDR2 FQNEAQ (reference sequence). This CDR3 is 17 amino acids long. This CDR3 is CSSSYGTSGIWVNEQFF. CDR3 nucleotide sequence: TGTTCCAGCAGCTACGGGACTAGCGGGATTTGGGTCAATGAGCAGTTCTTC. Looking up the rest from reference TRBV7-9 and TRBJ2-1 gives the full variable domain: DTGVSQNPRHKITKRGQNVTFRCDPISEHNRLYWYRQTLGQGPEFLTYFQNEAQLEKSRLLSDRFSAERPKGSFSTLEIQRTEQGDSAMYLCSSSYGTSGIWVNEQFFGPGTRLTVL.

The V and J genes are TRBV29-1 and TRBJ2-1; 7 bases line up with TRBD2. The CDR3 contains 13 residues. The germline gives CDR1 SQVTM, CDR2 ANQGSEA. Trimming cost V 4 bases and J 7 bases; bases outside gene matches: 7. CDR3: CSVVQGGFNEQFF. The CDR3, as DNA: TGCAGCGTTGTCCAGGGAGGGTTTAATGAGCAGTTCTTC.

The J gene is TRBJ1-1, the V gene TRBV30; D not resolved. Germline-derived CDR1 and CDR2 are GTSNPN and SVGIG (reference sequence). The CDR3 runs 15 residues. V lost 1 base, J lost 3 bases, and 15 bases lay in between. The CDR3 sequence is CAWSGGSQSDTEAFF. The CDR3 region has the DNA TGTGCCTGGAGTGGAGGGTCTCAGAGTGACACTGAAGCTTTCTTT.